Below are 19 T cell receptor beta chains sequenced from a single sample in a study of regulatory T cells in long-lasting Graves disease listed by TCRdb under 2021. The label giving this sample's time point can be read as: persistent/refractory GD, antithyroid drugs over 5 years with positive TRAb. For both TCR sequencing and RNA sequencing, RNA was extracted from PBMCs in TRIzol. Library preparation was by multiplex PCR. Reads for this sample came from an Illumina HiSeq 4000. To build TCR beta libraries, CDR3 regions were amplified by Arm-PCR using iRepertoire HTBI primers. Clones were called with MiXCR by TCRdb after fastp trimmed the public reads at Q25, and only in-frame beta chains were retained. Every entry covers one CDR3 protein and lists the most common genes and DNA from its rows. This sample lists almost 350,000 distinct CDR3 sequences; roughly a fifth were detected once. Together, the top ten hold roughly 27% of the sample.

The sequenced sample was peripheral blood mononuclear cells (PBMCs), obtained when the disease was refractory, from a patient treated with antithyroid drugs. These receptors were obtained from a female donor with Graves disease.

In its sample, this clonotype was seen many times. The chain employs TRBV12-3 or TRBV12-4 and TRBJ2-7, with 15 bases fitting TRBD2. The CDR3 is made up of 15 amino acids. The trim removed 4 bases at V and 7 bases at J, leaving 5 bases unmatched. The CDR3 here is CASSSGLAGGEEQYF. The CDR3 coding sequence is TGTGCCAGCAGTTCCGGACTAGCGGGAGGGGAGGAGCAGTACTTC.

This clonotype appeared many times. The gene calls are TRBV28 and TRBJ2-7; 9 bases map to TRBD1. V gave up 7 bases and J gave up 0 bases; unmatched junction bases: 13. In germline, CDR1 is MDHEN, CDR2 SYDVKM. The CDR3 consists of 17 residues. The CDR3 DNA sequence: TGTGCCAGCACCCAGGGCTCGGACAGGGGTAACTCCTACGAGCAGTACTTC. Protein product: CASTQGSDRGNSYEQYF. The variable domain in full, with the rest retrieved from reference TRBV28 and TRBJ2-7, is DVKVTQSSRYLVKRTGEKVFLECVQDMDHENMFWYRQDPGLGLRLIYFSYDVKMKEKGDIPEGYSVSREKKERFSLILESASTNQTSMYLCASTQGSDRGNSYEQYFGPGTRLTVT.

This clonotype was observed a handful of times. The genes are TRBV5-1 and TRBJ1-3; TRBD1 aligns across 9 bases. With V trimmed by 4 bases and J by 4 bases, 6 bases remained unmatched. The CDR3 runs 15 residues. Germline lookup yields CDR1 SGHRS and CDR2 YFSETQ. Here the CDR3 reads CASSVGTGTGNTIYF. The CDR3 DNA follows: TGCGCCAGCAGCGTAGGGACAGGGACAGGAAACACCATATATTTT.

The gene calls are TRBV11-2 and TRBJ2-7; perhaps TRBD2 as D (5 bases). This CDR3 has 18 amino acids. The V and J ends lost 0 bases and 0 bases respectively, with 18 bases between them. From germline, CDR1 is SGHAT and CDR2 FQNNGV. CDR3 coding DNA: TGTGCCAGCAGCTTAGATTTTTTGGCACCCGAGGGCTCCTACGAGCAGTACTTC. It codes for CASSLDFLAPEGSYEQYF.

In this sample, this clonotype turned up a few times. This chain links TRBV29-1 with TRBJ2-7, with D possibly being TRBD2 (6 bases). The V and J ends lost 5 bases and 1 base respectively, with 9 bases between them. This CDR3 contains 12 residues. CDR1 is SQVTM and CDR2 is ANQGSEA in the germline V gene. CDR3: CSVWRDSYEQYF. The CDR3 DNA reads TGCAGCGTTTGGCGGGATTCCTACGAGCAGTACTTC.

This clonotype appeared a few times. The V and J genes are TRBV4-1 and TRBJ1-6, with D unresolved. With 1 base removed from V and 12 bases from J, the gap between germline ends came to 31 bases. Germline CDR1 is MGHRA and CDR2 is YSYEKL. The CDR3 has 20 amino acids. The CDR3 bases are TGCGCCAGCAGCCAAGTAGCAGGTGGCGGGGTATCGGCGGAGCGGGTACCCCTCCACTTT. Its protein is CASSQVAGGGVSAERVPLHF.

At least ten counts were recorded for this clonotype. V gene TRBV28 combines with J gene TRBJ2-7; 8 bases are a match to TRBD1. This CDR3 contains 12 residues. Germline V gene lookup returns CDR1 MDHEN and CDR2 SYDVKM. V lost 7 bases to trimming and J lost 3 bases; unmatched junction nucleotides: 2. The CDR3, as DNA: TGTGCCAGCATGGACAGGGTCTACGAGCAGTACTTC. This encodes CASMDRVYEQYF. Based on the CDR3 plus reference TRBV28 and TRBJ2-7, the full variable domain is DVKVTQSSRYLVKRTGEKVFLECVQDMDHENMFWYRQDPGLGLRLIYFSYDVKMKEKGDIPEGYSVSREKKERFSLILESASTNQTSMYLCASMDRVYEQYFGPGTRLTVT.

This clonotype was seen repeatedly, ten times or more. The genes are TRBV20-1 and TRBJ2-7, with TRBD2 identical over 9 bases. The CDR3 extends over 14 amino acids. V was clipped by 3 bases and J by 3 bases; unmatched bases: 6. Germline V gives CDR1 DFQATT, CDR2 SNEGSKA (reference sequence). CDR3 in amino acids: CSARVAGAGYEQYF. In nucleotides, the CDR3 is TGCAGTGCTAGGGTAGCGGGAGCGGGCTACGAGCAGTACTTC.

This clonotype has more than one count but fewer than ten. V gene TRBV7-3 combines with J gene TRBJ2-5; D unclear. Trimming took 4 bases from V and 5 from J, leaving 11 bases between them. Germline CDR1 SGHTA, CDR2 FQGTGA. There are 13 residues in the CDR3. The CDR3 sequence: CASSSHPGETQYF. The CDR3 nucleotides read TGTGCCAGCAGCTCCCACCCCGGCGAGACCCAGTACTTC. Supplemented by reference TRBV7-3 and TRBJ2-5, the full variable domain reads GAGVSQTPSNKVTEKGKYVELRCDPISGHTALYWYRQSLGQGPEFLIYFQGTGAADDSGLPNDRFFAVRPEGSVSTLKIQRTERGDSAVYLCASSSHPGETQYFGPGTRLLVL.

The chain is built from TRBV27 and TRBJ1-5; D not certain. CDR3 length equals 14 residues. V was pared by 6 bases and J by 5 bases, with 14 bases between. Germline assignment: CDR1 MNHEY and CDR2 SMNVEV (reference sequence). CDR3 DNA: TGTGCCAGCAGCATTAAGGGCGGTTATCAGCCCCAGCATTTT. Translation gives CASSIKGGYQPQHF.

The table lists this clonotype with many counts. Relative to the germline gene, one junction end is altered; a read error may explain this. The rearrangement uses TRBV7-7 and TRBJ2-5; 15 bases fit TRBD2. In germline, CDR1 is SSHAT, CDR2 FNYEAQ (reference sequence). The CDR3 loop spans 15 amino acids. The CDR3 DNA sequence: TGTGCTAGCAGCCGCGGGACTAGCGGGGGGGAGACCCAGTACTTC. Amino acids: CASSRGTSGGETQYF.

This clonotype occurred many times. The V gene is TRBV12-3 or TRBV12-4, the J gene TRBJ1-5; D unresolved. This CDR3 has 14 amino acids. The V end lost 7 bases, the J end lost 10 bases, and 20 bases lay between the germline ends. The CDR3 DNA sequence: TGTGCCAGCACCCTGGAAGGGAAAAGCCACCCCCAGCATTTT. It yields the protein CASTLEGKSHPQHF.

This clonotype showed up just a few times. The genes are TRBV20-1 and TRBJ1-2; 9 bases fit TRBD1. Germline V gene data show CDR1 as DFQATT and CDR2 as SNEGSKA (reference sequence). CDR3 length: 14 residues. Germline trimming cut 1 base from V and 4 bases from J; bases unmatched to any gene: 4. The CDR3 nucleotides read TGCAGTGCTAGAGTTGACAGGGGGTCCTATGGCTACACCTTC. As protein: CSARVDRGSYGYTF.

This clonotype has more than one count but fewer than ten. V is TRBV20-1 and J is TRBJ1-1; TRBD1 aligns across 9 bases. The CDR3 has 15 amino acids. The germline V gene has CDR1 DFQATT and CDR2 SNEGSKA (reference sequence). After removal of 0 bases from V and 10 bases from J, the junction contained 12 bases not matched to a gene. The CDR3 bases are TGCAGTGCTAGAGATCCTAGGGGACAGGGTACGTCAGCTTTCTTT. Its protein is CSARDPRGQGTSAFF.

This clonotype was seen ten or more times. This sequence joins TRBV2 and TRBJ1-5; D is uncertain. With 6 bases removed from V and 2 bases from J, the gap between germline ends came to 8 bases. The CDR3 length is 13 residues. Per the germline V gene, CDR1 is SNHLY and CDR2 is FYNNEI. The CDR3: CASSSAGNQPQHF. The CDR3 region has the DNA TGTGCCAGCAGCTCAGCGGGCAATCAGCCCCAGCATTTT.

In this sample, this clonotype turned up many times. The chain combines TRBV15 with TRBJ1-4, with D maybe TRBD1 (6 bases). V was trimmed by 1 base and J by 4 bases, leaving 16 bases between them. Germline lookup yields CDR1 LNHNV and CDR2 YYDKDF (reference sequence). The CDR3 has 17 residues. In DNA, the CDR3 is TGTGCCACCAGCAGAGCCGCTAGACAGGAGAATAATGAAAAACTGTTTTTT. It codes for CATSRAARQENNEKLFF.

CDR3 in DNA: TGTGCCAGCAGCTTAGCGCTGGACAGGACTGGAAACACCATATATTTT. Translating gives CASSLALDRTGNTIYF. V usage is TRBV7-9 and J usage is TRBJ1-3, with 7 positions matching TRBD1. CDR3 length equals 16 residues. Looked up from germline, CDR1 is SEHNR and CDR2 is FQNEAQ (reference sequence). Losses at the gene ends were 0 bases for V and 2 bases for J; bases not matched to a gene: 4.

This clonotype was counted between two and nine times. The J gene is TRBJ1-1, the V gene TRBV18; a weak D match, TRBD1 (6 bases). The V gene lost 5 bases and the J gene lost 3 bases, with 10 bases spanning the gap. This CDR3 is built from 13 residues. The germline CDR1 and CDR2 sequences are KGHSH and LQKENI. CDR3 nucleotides: TGTGCCAGCTCAACAGGGTTAGACACTGAAGCTTTCTTT. This encodes CASSTGLDTEAFF.

J is TRBJ1-1 and V is TRBV20-1, with D uncertain. The CDR3 is made up of 13 amino acids. Between the trimmed V and J ends, which lost 2 bases and 7 bases, there was a span of 14 bases. In germline, CDR1 is DFQATT, CDR2 SNEGSKA (reference sequence). The chain's CDR3 is CSARPAPLGEAFF. The CDR3 nucleotides read TGCAGTGCTAGACCTGCCCCCCTTGGTGAAGCTTTCTTT.